The rows below give T cell receptor beta chains drawn from one sample of a study of T cell responses to AZD1222 COVID-19 vaccine. Here immunoSEQ multiplex PCR was the method, and the copy in TCRdb shows in-frame clones only, minus some. The sample contains about 150,000 clones, 86% of which appear only once. The sample consisted of peripheral blood, taken on day 0 of MenACWY control vaccination. The receptors shown here come from an adult in good health. The CDR3 runs from the conserved cysteine through the conserved F or W. The D gene is left open where the match is weak. Where a row states a size, it is once, few, many or the class of an expanded clone; other rows omit it.

v_call: TRBV6-5
clone_size: once
d_call: NA
j_call: TRBJ1-2
cdr3_nt: TGTGCCAGCAGGAAGCCCGGGGTTCTGGCCTATGGCTACACCTTC
cdr3_aa: CASRKPGVLAYGYTF

v_call: TRBV2
clone_size: NA
d_call: NA
j_call: TRBJ1-2
cdr3_nt: TGTGCCAGCAGTTCCCTCGGGGTCACCAACTATGGCTACACCTTC
cdr3_aa: CASSSLGVTNYGYTF

v_call: TRBV4-1
clone_size: NA
d_call: TRBD1
j_call: TRBJ2-7
cdr3_nt: TGCGCCAGCAGCCCGAAATGGACAGGGAACGAGCAGTACTTC
cdr3_aa: CASSPKWTGNEQYF

v_call: TRBV18
clone_size: NA
d_call: TRBD1
j_call: TRBJ1-2
cdr3_nt: TGTGCCAGCTCACCCGAGGACAGGGTTAGAGGCTACACCTTC
cdr3_aa: CASSPEDRVRGYTF

v_call: TRBV9
clone_size: NA
d_call: NA
j_call: TRBJ1-1
cdr3_nt: TGTGCCAGCAGCCTGGGGGGGCCCACTGAAGCTTTCTTT
cdr3_aa: CASSLGGPTEAFF

v_call: TRBV10-1
clone_size: NA
d_call: NA
j_call: TRBJ2-3
cdr3_nt: TGCGCCAGCAGTGAGGTTGGCTACGGGGTAGATACGCAGTATTTT
cdr3_aa: CASSEVGYGVDTQYF

v_call: TRBV27
clone_size: NA
d_call: TRBD1
j_call: TRBJ1-1
cdr3_nt: TGTGCCAGCAGTGACGGGGACAGGGCTTTCCTTAACACTGAAGCTTTCTTT
cdr3_aa: CASSDGDRAFLNTEAFF

v_call: TRBV27
clone_size: NA
d_call: TRBD1
j_call: TRBJ2-7
cdr3_nt: TGTGCCAGCAGCAGGGGGACAGGCCTCTACGAGCAGTACTTC
cdr3_aa: CASSRGTGLYEQYF

v_call: TRBV7-9
clone_size: NA
d_call: TRBD2
j_call: TRBJ2-3
cdr3_nt: TGTGCCAGCAGCCCTGGGACTAGCGGGGCTTTT
cdr3_aa: CASSPGTSGAF

v_call: TRBV7-2
clone_size: NA
d_call: NA
j_call: TRBJ2-3
cdr3_nt: TGTGCCAGCAGCTTACGTCCGGCACTAGGCACAGATACGCAGTATTTT
cdr3_aa: CASSLRPALGTDTQYF

v_call: TRBV7-9
clone_size: NA
d_call: NA
j_call: TRBJ1-2
cdr3_nt: TGTGCCAGCAGCTTAGAGCCCATCGGTGGCTACACCTTC
cdr3_aa: CASSLEPIGGYTF